This T cell receptor (beta chain) was documented in a study of shared clonotypes between healthy human individuals. For the study at large: Three plates each covered CD4 naive and memory; CD8 naive two, CD8 memory one.

Splitting the CD4+ cells yielded a CD45RA+ naive subset and a CD45RA-negative memory subset. The CDR3 sequence is 13 residues long. From germline, CDR1 is WNHNN and CDR2 SYGVQD (reference sequence). V lost 4 bases and J lost 8, with 14 bases in between. The repertoire was sequenced with immunoSEQ multiplex PCR; TCRdb's copy has only in-frame clones and lacks some. The table includes about 2.4 million clones, more than 85% detected once. This chain connects TRBV10-1 to TRBJ1-1; weak D call: TRBD1 (5 bases). The sequencing input was naive CD4+ T cells from PBMCs. Subset: CD45RA+ positively selected. The TCR sequence derives from a man aged 18-30 years in good health. Some clones in this sample may be carry-over from other donors' samples. DNA for the CDR3: TGCGCCAGCAGTGGTCACAGGCCAGACGAAGCTTTCTTT. The encoded protein is CASSGHRPDEAFF.